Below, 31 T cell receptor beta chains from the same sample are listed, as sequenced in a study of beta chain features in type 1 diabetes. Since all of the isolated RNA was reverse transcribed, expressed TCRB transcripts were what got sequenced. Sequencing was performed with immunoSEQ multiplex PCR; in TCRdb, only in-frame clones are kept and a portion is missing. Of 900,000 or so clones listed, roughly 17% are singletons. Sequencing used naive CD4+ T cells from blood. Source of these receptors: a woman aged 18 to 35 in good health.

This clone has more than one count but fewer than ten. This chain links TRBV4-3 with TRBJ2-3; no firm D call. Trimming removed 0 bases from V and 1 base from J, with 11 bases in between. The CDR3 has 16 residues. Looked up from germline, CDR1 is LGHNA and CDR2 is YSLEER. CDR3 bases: TGCGCCAGCAGCCAAGAGTTTACCATCGGCACAGATACGCAGTATTTT. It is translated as CASSQEFTIGTDTQYF.

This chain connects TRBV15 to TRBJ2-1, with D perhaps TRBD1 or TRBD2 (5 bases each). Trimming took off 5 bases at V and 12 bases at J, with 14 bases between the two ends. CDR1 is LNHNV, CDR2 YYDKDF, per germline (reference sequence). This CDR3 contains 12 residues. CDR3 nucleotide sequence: TGTGCCACCAGCGGGGACCTAATGATGCAGTTCTTC. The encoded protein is CATSGDLMMQFF. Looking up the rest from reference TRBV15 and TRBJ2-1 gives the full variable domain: DAMVIQNPRYQVTQFGKPVTLSCSQTLNHNVMYWYQQKSSQAPKLLFHYYDKDFNNEADTPDNFQSRRPNTSFCFLDIRSPGLGDTAMYLCATSGDLMMQFFGPGTRLTVL.

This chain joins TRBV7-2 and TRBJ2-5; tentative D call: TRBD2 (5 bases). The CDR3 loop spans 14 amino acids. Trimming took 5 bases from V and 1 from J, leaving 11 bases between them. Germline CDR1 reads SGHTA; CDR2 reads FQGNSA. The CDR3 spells CASSQRTIQETQYF. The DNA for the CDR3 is TGTGCCAGCAGCCAGCGGACCATCCAAGAGACCCAGTACTTC.

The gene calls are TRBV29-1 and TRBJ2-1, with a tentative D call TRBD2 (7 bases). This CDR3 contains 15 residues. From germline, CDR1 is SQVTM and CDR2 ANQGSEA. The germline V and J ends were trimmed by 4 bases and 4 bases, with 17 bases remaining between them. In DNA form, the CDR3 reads TGCAGCGTTGTTCTCATAGGGGGAGGGTACAATGAGCAGTTCTTC. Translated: CSVVLIGGGYNEQFF.

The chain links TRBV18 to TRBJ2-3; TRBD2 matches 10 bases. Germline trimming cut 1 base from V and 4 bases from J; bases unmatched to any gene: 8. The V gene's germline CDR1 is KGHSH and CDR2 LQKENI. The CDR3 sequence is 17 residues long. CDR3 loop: CASSPQSGRALSDTQYF. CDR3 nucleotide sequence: TGTGCCAGCTCACCACAGAGCGGGAGGGCCCTCTCAGATACGCAGTATTTT.

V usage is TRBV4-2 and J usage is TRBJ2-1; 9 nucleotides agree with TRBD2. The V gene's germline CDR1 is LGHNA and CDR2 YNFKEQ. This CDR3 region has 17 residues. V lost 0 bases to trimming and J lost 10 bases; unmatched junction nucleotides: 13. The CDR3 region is CASSQDFGGRGFGEQFF. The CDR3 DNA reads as TGTGCCAGCAGCCAAGATTTTGGCGGGAGGGGTTTTGGGGAGCAGTTCTTC.

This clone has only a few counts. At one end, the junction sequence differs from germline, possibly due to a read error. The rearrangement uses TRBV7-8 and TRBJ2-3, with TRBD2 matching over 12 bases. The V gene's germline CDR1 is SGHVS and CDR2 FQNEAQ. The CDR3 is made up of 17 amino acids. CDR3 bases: TGTGCCAGCAGCCTAGCGGGAGGGGCCCTAGCGACAGATACGCAGTATTTT. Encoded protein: CASSLAGGALATDTQYF. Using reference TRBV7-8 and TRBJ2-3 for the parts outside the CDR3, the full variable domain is GAGVSQSPRYKVAKRGQDVALRCDPISGHVSLFWYQQALGQGPEFLTYFQNEAQLDKSGLPSDRFFAERPEGSVSTLKIQRTQQEDSAVYLCASSLAGGALATDTQYFGPGTRLTVL.

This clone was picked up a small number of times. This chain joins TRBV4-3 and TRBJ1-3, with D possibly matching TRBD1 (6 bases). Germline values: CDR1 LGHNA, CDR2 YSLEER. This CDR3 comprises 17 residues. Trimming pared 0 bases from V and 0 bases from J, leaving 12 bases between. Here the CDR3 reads CASSQDWGQPSGNTIYF. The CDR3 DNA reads TGCGCCAGCAGCCAAGATTGGGGGCAGCCCTCTGGAAACACCATATATTTT.

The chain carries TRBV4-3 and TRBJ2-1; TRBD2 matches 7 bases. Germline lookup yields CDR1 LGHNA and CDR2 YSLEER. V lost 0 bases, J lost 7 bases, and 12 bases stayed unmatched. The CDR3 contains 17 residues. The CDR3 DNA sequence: TGCGCCAGCAGCCAAGAATTGAGGCTAGCGGTTTGGAATGAGCAGTTCTTC. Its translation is CASSQELRLAVWNEQFF.

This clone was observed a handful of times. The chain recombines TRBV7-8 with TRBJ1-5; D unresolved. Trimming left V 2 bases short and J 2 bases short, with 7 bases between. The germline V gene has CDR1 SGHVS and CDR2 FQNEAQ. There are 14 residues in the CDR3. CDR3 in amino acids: CASSLRQGNQPQHF. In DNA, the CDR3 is TGTGCCAGCAGCTTAAGGCAAGGCAATCAGCCCCAGCATTTT.

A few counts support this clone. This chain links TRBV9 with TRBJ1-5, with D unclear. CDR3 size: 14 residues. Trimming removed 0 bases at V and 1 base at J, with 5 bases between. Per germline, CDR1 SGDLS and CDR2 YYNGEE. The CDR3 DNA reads TGTGCCAGCAGCGTAGGTCTAAGCAATCAGCCCCAGCATTTT. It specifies CASSVGLSNQPQHF.

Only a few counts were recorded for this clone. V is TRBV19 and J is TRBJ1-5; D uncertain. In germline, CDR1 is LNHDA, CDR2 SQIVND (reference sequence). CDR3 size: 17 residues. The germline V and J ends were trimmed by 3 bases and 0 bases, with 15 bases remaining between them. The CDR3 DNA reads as TGTGCCAGTAGTATGAAGGGCAGACTTTATAGCAATCAGCCCCAGCATTTT. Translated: CASSMKGRLYSNQPQHF.

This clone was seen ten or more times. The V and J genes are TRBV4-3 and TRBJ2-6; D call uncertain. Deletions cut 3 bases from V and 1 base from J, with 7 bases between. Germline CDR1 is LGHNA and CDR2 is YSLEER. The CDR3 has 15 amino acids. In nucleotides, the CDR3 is TGCGCCAGCAGCCAGTTTTCGTCTGGGGCCAACGTCCTGACTTTC. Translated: CASSQFSSGANVLTF.

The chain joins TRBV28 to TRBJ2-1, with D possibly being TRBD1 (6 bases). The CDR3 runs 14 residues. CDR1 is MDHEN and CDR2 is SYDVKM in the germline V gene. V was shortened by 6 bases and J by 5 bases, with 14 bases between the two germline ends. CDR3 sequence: CASREGAGDNEQFF. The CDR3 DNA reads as TGTGCCAGCAGAGAGGGTGCAGGGGACAATGAGCAGTTCTTC.

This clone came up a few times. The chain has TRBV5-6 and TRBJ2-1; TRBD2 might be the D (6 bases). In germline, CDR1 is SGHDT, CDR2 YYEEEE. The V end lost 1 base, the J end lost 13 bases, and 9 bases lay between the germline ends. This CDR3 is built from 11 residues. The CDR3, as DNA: TGTGCCAGCAGCTTGAGGGACTCTCAGTTCTTC. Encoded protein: CASSLRDSQFF.

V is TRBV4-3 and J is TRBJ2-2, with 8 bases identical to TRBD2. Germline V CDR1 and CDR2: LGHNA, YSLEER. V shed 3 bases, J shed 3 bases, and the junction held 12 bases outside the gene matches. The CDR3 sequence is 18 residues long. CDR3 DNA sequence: TGCGCCAGCAGCCACCAGTACACCGGGACTAGATACACCGGGGAGCTGTTTTTT. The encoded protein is CASSHQYTGTRYTGELFF.

The CDR3, as DNA: TGCAGTGCTAGTCTCAGTGAGCAGTTCTTC. Amino acids: CSASLSEQFF. This chain links TRBV20-1 with TRBJ2-1; D is ambiguous. V lost 3 bases and J lost 9, with 6 bases in between. Germline-derived CDR1 and CDR2 are DFQATT and SNEGSKA (reference sequence). The CDR3 is 10 amino acids.

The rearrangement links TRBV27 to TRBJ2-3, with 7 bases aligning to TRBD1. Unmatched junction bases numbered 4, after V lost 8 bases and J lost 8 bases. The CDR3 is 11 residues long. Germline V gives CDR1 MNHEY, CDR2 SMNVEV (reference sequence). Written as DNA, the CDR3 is TGTGCCAGCGGCCAGGGGGTTACGCAGTATTTT. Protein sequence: CASGQGVTQYF.

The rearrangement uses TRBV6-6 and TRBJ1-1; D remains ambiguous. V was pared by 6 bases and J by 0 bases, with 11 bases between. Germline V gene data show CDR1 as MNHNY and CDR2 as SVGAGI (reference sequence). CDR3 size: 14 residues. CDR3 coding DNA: TGTGCCAGCAGGCGCCCTGAAATGAACACTGAAGCTTTCTTT. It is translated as CASRRPEMNTEAFF.

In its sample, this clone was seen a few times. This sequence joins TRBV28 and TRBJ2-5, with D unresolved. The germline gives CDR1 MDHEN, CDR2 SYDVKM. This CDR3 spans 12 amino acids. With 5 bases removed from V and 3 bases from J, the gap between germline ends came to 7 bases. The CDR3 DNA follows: TGTGCCAGCAGTGCCAGCGAAGAGACCCAGTACTTC. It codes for CASSASEETQYF.

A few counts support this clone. CDR3 DNA: TGCGCCAGCAGCTTGGGTACTAGCGGGACGAGCAATGAGCAGTTCTTC. Translating it yields CASSLGTSGTSNEQFF. This sequence joins TRBV5-1 and TRBJ2-1; 10 nucleotides line up with TRBD2. From germline, CDR1 is SGHRS and CDR2 YFSETQ. The ends lost 0 bases at V and 6 bases at J; junction bases unmatched: 6. The CDR3 totals 16 residues.

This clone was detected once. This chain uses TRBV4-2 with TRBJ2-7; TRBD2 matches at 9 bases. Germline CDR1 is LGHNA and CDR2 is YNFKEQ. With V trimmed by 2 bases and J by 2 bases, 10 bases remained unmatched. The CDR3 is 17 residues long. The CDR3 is CASSQPPKGLATYEQYF. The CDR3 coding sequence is TGTGCCAGCAGCCAACCCCCAAAAGGACTAGCGACCTACGAGCAGTACTTC.

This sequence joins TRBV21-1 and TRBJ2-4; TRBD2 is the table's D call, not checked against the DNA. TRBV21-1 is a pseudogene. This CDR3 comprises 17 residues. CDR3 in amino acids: CASSKELAGGTKNIQYF. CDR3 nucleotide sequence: TGTGCCAGCAGCAAAGAACTAGCGGGAGGAACCAAAAACATTCAGTACTTC.

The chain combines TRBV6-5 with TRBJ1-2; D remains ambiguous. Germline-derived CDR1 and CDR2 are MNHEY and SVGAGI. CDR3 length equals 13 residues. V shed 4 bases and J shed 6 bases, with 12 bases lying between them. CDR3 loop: CASSFLVGDGYTF. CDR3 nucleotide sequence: TGTGCCAGCAGTTTCCTCGTTGGGGATGGCTACACCTTC.

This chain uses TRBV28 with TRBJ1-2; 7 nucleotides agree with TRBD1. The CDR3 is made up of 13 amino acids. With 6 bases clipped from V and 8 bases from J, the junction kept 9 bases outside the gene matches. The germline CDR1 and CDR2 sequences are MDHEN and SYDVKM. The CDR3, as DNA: TGTGCCAGCAGACCGACAGGGACGGGGGGCTACACCTTC. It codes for CASRPTGTGGYTF.

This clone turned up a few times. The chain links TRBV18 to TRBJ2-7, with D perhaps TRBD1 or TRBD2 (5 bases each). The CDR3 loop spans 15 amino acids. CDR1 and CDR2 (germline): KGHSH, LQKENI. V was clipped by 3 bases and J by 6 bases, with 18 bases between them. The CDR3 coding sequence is TGTGCCAGCTCACCGAGCTCCGGGGCAATAAGCGAGCAGTACTTC. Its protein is CASSPSSGAISEQYF.

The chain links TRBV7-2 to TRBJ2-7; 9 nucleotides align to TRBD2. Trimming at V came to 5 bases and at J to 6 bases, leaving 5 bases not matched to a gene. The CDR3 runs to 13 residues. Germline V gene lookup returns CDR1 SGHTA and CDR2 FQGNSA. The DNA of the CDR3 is TGTGCCAGCAGCCCGCGGGAGGGGCGCGAGCAGTACTTC. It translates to CASSPREGREQYF.

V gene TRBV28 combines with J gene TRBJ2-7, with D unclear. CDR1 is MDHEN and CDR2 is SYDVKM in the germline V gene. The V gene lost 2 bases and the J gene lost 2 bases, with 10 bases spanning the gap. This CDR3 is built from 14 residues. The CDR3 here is CASSLEVGTYEQYF. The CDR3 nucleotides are TGTGCCAGCAGTTTAGAGGTAGGGACCTACGAGCAGTACTTC.

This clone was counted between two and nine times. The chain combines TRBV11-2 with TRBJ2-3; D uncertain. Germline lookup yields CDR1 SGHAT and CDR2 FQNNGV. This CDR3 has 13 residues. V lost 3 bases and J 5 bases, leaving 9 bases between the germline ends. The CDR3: CASSFSLRDTQYF. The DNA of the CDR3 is TGTGCCAGCAGCTTTTCCCTTCGAGATACGCAGTATTTT.

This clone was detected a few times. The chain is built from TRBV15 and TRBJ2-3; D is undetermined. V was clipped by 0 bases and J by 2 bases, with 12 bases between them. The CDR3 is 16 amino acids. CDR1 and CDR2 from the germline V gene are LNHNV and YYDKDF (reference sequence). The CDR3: CATSRDRLQVTDTQYF. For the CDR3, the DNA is TGTGCCACCAGCAGAGATAGGCTCCAGGTCACAGATACGCAGTATTTT.

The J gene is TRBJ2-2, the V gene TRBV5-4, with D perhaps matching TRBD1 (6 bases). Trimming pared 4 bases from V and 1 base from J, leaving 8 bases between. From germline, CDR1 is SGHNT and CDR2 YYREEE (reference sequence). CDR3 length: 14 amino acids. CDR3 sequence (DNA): TGTGCCAGCAGCGGGACACAGAACACCGGGGAGCTGTTTTTT. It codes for CASSGTQNTGELFF.